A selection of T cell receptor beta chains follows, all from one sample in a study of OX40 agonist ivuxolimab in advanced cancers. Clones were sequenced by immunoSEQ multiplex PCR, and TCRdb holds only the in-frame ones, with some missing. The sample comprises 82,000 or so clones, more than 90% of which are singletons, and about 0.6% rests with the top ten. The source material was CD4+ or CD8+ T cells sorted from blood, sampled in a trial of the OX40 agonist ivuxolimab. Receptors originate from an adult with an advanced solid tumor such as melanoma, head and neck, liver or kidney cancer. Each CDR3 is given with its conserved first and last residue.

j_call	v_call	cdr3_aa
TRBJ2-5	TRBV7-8	CASQVGGNQETQYF
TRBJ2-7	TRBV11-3	CASSLDAGLPYEQYF
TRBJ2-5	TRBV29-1	CSVVDLSVPKETQYF
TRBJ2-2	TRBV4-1	CASSQAGRELFF
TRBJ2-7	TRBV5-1	CASSLVGKPEGNEQYF
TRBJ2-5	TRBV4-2	CASSQDGSGQETQYF
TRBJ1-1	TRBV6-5	CASSYTTVNTEAFF
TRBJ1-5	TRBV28	CASSLPPGSQHF
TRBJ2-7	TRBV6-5	CASTLSYRTAYEQYF
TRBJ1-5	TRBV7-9	CASSLDGANNQPQHF
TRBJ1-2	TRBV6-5	CASSYRPLRLGYGYTF
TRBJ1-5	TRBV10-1	CASSVGNQPQHF
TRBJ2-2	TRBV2	CASSPSGGYTGELFF
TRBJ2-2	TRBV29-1	CSARTSGDTGELFF
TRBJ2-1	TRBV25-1	CASSWGGNEQFF
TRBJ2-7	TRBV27	CASSSLTSLGEQYF
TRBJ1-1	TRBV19	CASSSTHDTEAFF
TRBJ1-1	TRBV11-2	CASSLWGSGGAGTEAFF
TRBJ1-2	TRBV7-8	CASSLNPTGAGSYGYTF
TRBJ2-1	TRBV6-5	CASRSSGTGHNEQFF
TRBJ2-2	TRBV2	CASRRLAGATGELFF
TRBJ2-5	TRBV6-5	CASNGGWGRKETQYF
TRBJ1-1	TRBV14	CASSQEVLMNTEAFF
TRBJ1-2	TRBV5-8	CASSSGQRGSEGYTF
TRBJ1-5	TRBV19	CAGGEQINQPQHF
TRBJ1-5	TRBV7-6	CASSLSPPGSSNQPQHF
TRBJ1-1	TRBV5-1	CASSLEFPAGYTEAFF
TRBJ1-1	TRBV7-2	CASGRAAEAFF
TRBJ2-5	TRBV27	CASSFDSRGGTQYF
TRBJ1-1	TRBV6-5	CASSYSRVGNTEAFF
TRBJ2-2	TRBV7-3	CASSLSGHNTGELFF
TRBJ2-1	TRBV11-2	CASSFGLRLYNEQFF
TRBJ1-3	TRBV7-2	CASSLGQSSGNTIYF
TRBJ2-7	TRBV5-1	CASSSQGRYEQYF
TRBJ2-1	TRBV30	CACWRLAGGGEQFF
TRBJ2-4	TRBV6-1	CASSESPPTKNIQYF
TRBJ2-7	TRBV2	CASSENSGTGVTYEQYF
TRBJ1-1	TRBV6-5	CASQGGGAMNTEAFF
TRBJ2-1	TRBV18	CASSPGQAYNEQFF